Sequencing of this T cell receptor (beta chain) was carried out in a study of response to subunit inactivated influenza vaccine. General study results and limits: Each seasonal influenza vaccination recruits few new T cells, the authors suggested.

A single record per CDR3 protein comes from TCRdb applying MiXCR to the RT-PCR reads. The sample lists roughly 500,000 distinct CDR3 sequences, 25% occurring once. Of note for this clonotype: Antigen unknown.

V dropped 3 bases and J dropped 10; count of bases not matched to a gene: 8. This CDR3 comprises 15 residues. Germline V gene data show CDR1 as WSHSY and CDR2 as SAAADI. The source of this sequence is a man aged 45-65 years who received an inactivated influenza vaccine. This sequence joins TRBV10-2 and TRBJ2-1, with 11 nucleotides matching TRBD2. The material sequenced was CD4+ T cells sorted from PBMCs, taken approximately 5 days after vaccination. CDR3 bases: TGCGCCAGCAGTGATGGGCTAGCGGGGGGCAGAGAGCAGTTCTTC. Amino acid sequence: CASSDGLAGGREQFF.